One sample yielded the 5 T cell receptor beta chains listed below, sequenced in a study of T-cell reconstitution after alpha-beta-depleted transplantation in children. Construction of the TCRbeta library involved unique molecular identifiers. TCRdb used MiXCR to reprocess the PCR reads, holding one entry per CDR3 protein. The profile shows thousands of distinct CDR3 sequences, roughly 5% of them singletons. Specimen: PBMCs, mostly from graft donor cells, collected 180 days after TCRalphabeta/CD19-depleted stem cell transplant. The receptors shown here come from a child under three years old who had a stem cell transplant for acute myeloid leukemia, so the T cells may come from the graft donor.

The V gene is TRBV19, the J gene TRBJ1-3, with D unclear. The CDR3 totals 11 residues. V was clipped by 6 bases and J by 8 bases, with 8 bases between them. CDR1 is LNHDA, CDR2 SQIVND, per germline (reference sequence). In DNA form, the CDR3 reads TGTGCCAGTAGAAGCGGTGACACCATATATTTT. This translates into CASRSGDTIYF.

This clonotype was detected many times. The V gene is TRBV7-8, the J gene TRBJ2-1; 9 bases are a match to TRBD1. The CDR3 is made up of 13 amino acids. The junction had 0 bases not matched to a gene; V was cut back by 0 bases and J by 9 bases. CDR1 is SGHVS and CDR2 is FQNEAQ in the germline V gene. The CDR3 DNA reads TGTGCCAGCAGCTTAGCGACAGGGGGTGAGCAGTTCTTC. As protein: CASSLATGGEQFF. The full variable domain, its missing parts supplied by reference TRBV7-8 and TRBJ2-1, is GAGVSQSPRYKVAKRGQDVALRCDPISGHVSLFWYQQALGQGPEFLTYFQNEAQLDKSGLPSDRFFAERPEGSVSTLKIQRTQQEDSAVYLCASSLATGGEQFFGPGTRLTVL.

Ten or more counts support this clonotype. The chain is built from TRBV5-1 and TRBJ2-2; 7 positions agree with TRBD1. The CDR3 has 16 residues. Germline V gives CDR1 SGHRS, CDR2 YFSETQ. Trimming cost V 4 bases and J 1 base; bases outside gene matches: 7. DNA for the CDR3: TGCGCCAGCAGCCTAACAGGGGCCGGGAACACCGGGGAGCTGTTTTTT. This gives the protein CASSLTGAGNTGELFF. The whole variable domain, filled in from reference TRBV5-1 and TRBJ2-2, reads KAGVTQTPRYLIKTRGQQVTLSCSPISGHRSVSWYQQTPGQGLQFLFEYFSETQRNKGNFPGRFSGRQFSNSRSEMNVSTLELGDSALYLCASSLTGAGNTGELFFGEGSRLTVL.

Ten or more counts support this clonotype. The chain combines TRBV28 with TRBJ1-2; D is ambiguous. The germline V gene has CDR1 MDHEN and CDR2 SYDVKM. This CDR3 has 12 amino acids. V was pared by 6 bases and J by 0 bases, with 5 bases between. CDR3 loop: CASSRANYGYTF. The DNA for the CDR3 is TGTGCCAGCAGCCGAGCTAACTATGGCTACACCTTC.

At least ten counts were recorded for this clonotype. This chain joins TRBV7-9 and TRBJ1-2; TRBD1 agrees at 8 bases. CDR3 length: 16 amino acids. Per germline, CDR1 SEHNR and CDR2 FQNEAQ (reference sequence). The V segment lost 3 bases and the J segment 8 bases; nucleotides outside the gene matches: 14. In DNA, the CDR3 is TGTGCCAGCAGCTTCATCCTAGGGACAGGCCAGGGGGGCTACACCTTC. It translates to CASSFILGTGQGGYTF.